The 10 T cell receptor beta chains listed next were all sequenced from one sample in a study of blood T cell repertoires in COVID-19. Assay used: immunoSEQ multiplex PCR; TCRdb lists only in-frame clones, some missing. The sample contains around 140,000 clones, more than 60% of which appear only once. Sequencing was carried out using peripheral blood. The source is a woman in her sixties or seventies with acute or convalescent COVID-19.

The chain links TRBV30 to TRBJ2-3, with D perhaps matching TRBD1 (6 bases). The germline gives CDR1 GTSNPN, CDR2 SVGIG (reference sequence). The CDR3 consists of 13 residues. V lost 6 bases, J lost 1 base, and 11 bases lay in between. The CDR3 nucleotides read TGTGCCTGTACAGGGCTTGGCACAGATACGCAGTATTTT. It codes for CACTGLGTDTQYF.

The V and J genes are TRBV5-1 and TRBJ2-1, with D possibly being TRBD2 (6 bases). Germline CDR1 reads SGHRS; CDR2 reads YFSETQ. This CDR3 spans 16 amino acids. The V gene lost 5 bases and the J gene lost 6 bases, with 21 bases spanning the gap. The DNA of the CDR3 is TGCGCCAGCAGACCCTTACGGGGGAGAATAGGCAATGAGCAGTTCTTC. This encodes CASRPLRGRIGNEQFF.

The chain is built from TRBV2 and TRBJ2-1; tentative D call: TRBD1 (6 bases). This CDR3 is built from 13 residues. Trimming left V 8 bases short and J 1 base short, with 9 bases between. Germline assignment: CDR1 SNHLY and CDR2 FYNNEI. The CDR3, as DNA: TGTGCCAGCGCGAGGGGGTCCTACAATGAGCAGTTCTTC. Its protein is CASARGSYNEQFF.

This clone has only one observation. The J gene is TRBJ2-1, the V gene TRBV5-1, with TRBD2 matching 8 bases. The CDR3 is made up of 16 amino acids. The J segment lost 3 bases and the V segment lost 0 bases, leaving 5 bases of the junction unmatched. The germline CDR1 and CDR2 sequences are SGHRS and YFSETQ. The CDR3 region is CASSLVASGSYNEQFF. In DNA form, the CDR3 reads TGCGCCAGCAGCTTGGTTGCCAGCGGGAGCTACAATGAGCAGTTCTTC.

This clone showed up just a few times. The chain has TRBV30 and TRBJ2-1; D uncertain. The CDR3 contains 12 residues. Per the germline V gene, CDR1 is GTSNPN and CDR2 is SVGIG (reference sequence). Trimming removed 0 bases at V and 10 bases at J, with 10 bases between. The CDR3 here is CAWSVNSLEQFF. The CDR3 nucleotides are TGTGCCTGGAGTGTAAACTCTCTAGAGCAGTTCTTC.

This chain links TRBV2 with TRBJ2-1, with 9 bases that match TRBD2. Germline V lookup: CDR1 SNHLY, CDR2 FYNNEI. The J segment lost 9 bases and the V segment lost 6 bases, leaving 9 bases of the junction unmatched. This CDR3 has 14 amino acids. The CDR3 loop reads CASRKGSGSGEQFF. The DNA for the CDR3 is TGTGCCAGCAGAAAAGGTAGCGGGAGTGGTGAGCAGTTCTTC.

The chain is built from TRBV6-1 and TRBJ1-2, with D unclear. This CDR3 spans 13 amino acids. Per germline, CDR1 MNHNS and CDR2 SASEGT. With 3 bases removed from V and 6 bases from J, the gap between germline ends came to 11 bases. The CDR3 reads CASSEVRNHGYTF. The CDR3 DNA follows: TGTGCCAGCAGTGAGGTCAGGAACCATGGCTACACCTTC.

This clone was seen just once. The chain recombines TRBV19 with TRBJ2-7; the match to TRBD1 covers 8 bases. CDR3 length: 17 residues. V trimming: 7 bases; J trimming: 4 bases; junction bases outside the gene matches: 18. Germline loops: CDR1 LNHDA, CDR2 SQIVND (reference sequence). CDR3 DNA sequence: TGTGCCAGTAAAAAACGGGAAGGACAGGGACTGTTATACGAGCAGTACTTC. It codes for CASKKREGQGLLYEQYF. The entire variable domain, with the rest obtained from reference TRBV19 and TRBJ2-7, is as follows: DGGITQSPKYLFRKEGQNVTLSCEQNLNHDAMYWYRQDPGQGLRLIYYSQIVNDFQKGDIAEGYSVSREKKESFPLTVTSAQKNPTAFYLCASKKREGQGLLYEQYFGPGTRLTVT.

The chain combines TRBV13 with TRBJ1-3; possible D gene TRBD1, 5 bases. With 3 bases removed from V and 0 bases from J, the gap between germline ends came to 12 bases. Looked up from germline, CDR1 is PRHDT and CDR2 is FYEKMQ (reference sequence). The CDR3 spans 16 residues. For the CDR3, the DNA is TGTGCCAGCAGCTTTGGGGTCAGGGACTCTGGAAACACCATATATTTT. Residues: CASSFGVRDSGNTIYF. Looking up the rest from reference TRBV13 and TRBJ1-3 gives the full variable domain: AAGVIQSPRHLIKEKRETATLKCYPIPRHDTVYWYQQGPGQDPQFLISFYEKMQSDKGSIPDRFSAQQFSDYHSELNMSSLELGDSALYFCASSFGVRDSGNTIYFGEGSWLTVV.

The gene calls are TRBV5-4 and TRBJ2-2, with D possibly TRBD1 on 5 matching bases. Germline values: CDR1 SGHNT, CDR2 YYREEE (reference sequence). The CDR3 is 16 residues long. Trimming left V 2 bases short and J 3 bases short, with 14 bases between. This CDR3 reads CASSFSARVDTGELFF. In DNA form, the CDR3 reads TGTGCCAGCAGCTTTTCGGCCAGGGTCGACACCGGGGAGCTGTTTTTT.